This is a list of T cell receptor beta chains from one sample in a study of blood T cell repertoires in COVID-19. Repertoires were generated with immunoSEQ multiplex PCR, while TCRdb's copy carries only in-frame clones and drops some. The sample has about 77,000 clones; more than 90% are singletons. The sample comprised peripheral blood. Receptors were obtained from an elderly woman with active or convalescent COVID-19. Both conserved end residues are part of each CDR3. The order of the fields is CDR3 protein, CDR3 DNA, V gene, D gene, J gene, clone size. A D gene is named only where the DNA matches it firmly. Size values are once, few and many counts, or a class for expanded clones, and some rows have none.

CDR3aa: CASSGDRHSNQPQHF
CDR3nt: TGTGCCAGCAGTGGGGACAGACATAGCAATCAGCCCCAGCATTTT
v_gene: TRBV28
d_gene: TRBD1
j_gene: TRBJ1-5
abundance: NA

CDR3aa: CASSMETGGPIHNEQFF
CDR3nt: TGTGCCAGTAGTATGGAGACAGGGGGCCCCATCCACAATGAGCAGTTCTTC
v_gene: TRBV19
d_gene: TRBD1
j_gene: TRBJ2-1
abundance: NA

CDR3aa: CASSELRAHEQYF
CDR3nt: TGTGCCAGCAGTGAACTCAGGGCCCACGAGCAGTACTTC
v_gene: TRBV6-1
d_gene: NA
j_gene: TRBJ2-7
abundance: NA

CDR3aa: CAISESGRGTEKLFF
CDR3nt: TGTGCCATCAGTGAGTCCGGGAGGGGGACCGAAAAACTGTTTTTT
v_gene: TRBV10-3
d_gene: NA
j_gene: TRBJ1-4
abundance: NA

CDR3aa: CASSSIAGGGETQYF
CDR3nt: TGTGCCAGCAGTTCAATAGCGGGGGGAGGCGAGACCCAGTACTTC
v_gene: TRBV6-5
d_gene: TRBD2
j_gene: TRBJ2-5
abundance: NA

CDR3aa: CASSHPTGGASGQETQYF
CDR3nt: TGCGCCAGCAGCCACCCTACTGGGGGGGCTAGCGGTCAAGAGACCCAGTACTTC
v_gene: TRBV4-1
d_gene: NA
j_gene: TRBJ2-5
abundance: NA

CDR3aa: CASSLGQGTTNEKLFF
CDR3nt: TGTGCCAGCAGCTTAGGGCAGGGGACAACTAATGAAAAACTGTTTTTT
v_gene: TRBV7-9
d_gene: NA
j_gene: TRBJ1-4
abundance: NA

CDR3aa: CASTTPGQGAYGYTF
CDR3nt: TGTGCCAGCACAACCCCCGGACAGGGGGCGTATGGCTACACCTTC
v_gene: TRBV28
d_gene: TRBD1
j_gene: TRBJ1-2
abundance: once

CDR3aa: CASSRFIGEGFGESSYNSPLHF
CDR3nt: TGTGCCAGCAGCAGATTTATCGGGGAGGGTTTCGGGGAAAGCTCCTATAATTCACCCCTCCACTTT
v_gene: TRBV7-9
d_gene: NA
j_gene: TRBJ1-6
abundance: NA

CDR3aa: CASSSGALSGNTIYF
CDR3nt: TGTGCCAGCAGCTCAGGGGCCCTCTCTGGAAACACCATATATTTT
v_gene: TRBV7-2
d_gene: NA
j_gene: TRBJ1-3
abundance: NA

CDR3aa: CSVTGQMNTEAFF
CDR3nt: TGCAGCGTCACGGGACAGATGAACACTGAAGCTTTCTTT
v_gene: TRBV29-1
d_gene: TRBD1
j_gene: TRBJ1-1
abundance: NA

CDR3aa: CASSLVVRGYTGELFF
CDR3nt: TGTGCCAGCAGCTTAGTGGTCAGGGGGTATACCGGGGAGCTGTTTTTT
v_gene: TRBV7-8
d_gene: TRBD1
j_gene: TRBJ2-2
abundance: NA

CDR3aa: CASSLVTGALGPEAFF
CDR3nt: TGTGCCAGCAGCTTAGTAACGGGCGCCTTGGGGCCTGAAGCTTTCTTT
v_gene: TRBV7-9
d_gene: NA
j_gene: TRBJ1-1
abundance: once

CDR3aa: CASSLDRTAFYEQYF
CDR3nt: TGTGCCAGCAGCTTAGACAGGACAGCCTTCTACGAGCAGTACTTC
v_gene: TRBV7-2
d_gene: NA
j_gene: TRBJ2-7
abundance: NA

CDR3aa: CARSLGQCYGYTF
CDR3nt: TGTGCCAGAAGCTTGGGGCAGTGCTATGGCTACACCTTC
v_gene: TRBV5-3
d_gene: NA
j_gene: TRBJ1-2
abundance: NA

CDR3aa: CASSQDLWPQHF
CDR3nt: TGCGCCAGCAGCCAAGACTTGTGGCCCCAGCATTTT
v_gene: TRBV4-1
d_gene: NA
j_gene: TRBJ1-5
abundance: NA

CDR3aa: CASSYRGTAIYEQYF
CDR3nt: TGTGCCAGCAGTTATAGGGGGACAGCAATTTACGAGCAGTACTTC
v_gene: TRBV28
d_gene: TRBD1
j_gene: TRBJ2-7
abundance: once

CDR3aa: CASSLGGQGASEKLFF
CDR3nt: TGTGCCAGCAGCTTGGGGGGACAGGGGGCATCTGAAAAACTGTTTTTT
v_gene: TRBV5-8
d_gene: TRBD1
j_gene: TRBJ1-4
abundance: NA

CDR3aa: CASSPVTGLGGNTIYF
CDR3nt: TGCGCCAGCAGCCCCGTGACGGGTTTGGGTGGAAACACCATATATTTT
v_gene: TRBV5-1
d_gene: NA
j_gene: TRBJ1-3
abundance: NA

CDR3aa: CASSERGGYETQYF
CDR3nt: TGTGCCAGCAGTGAACGGGGGGGGTACGAGACCCAGTACTTC
v_gene: TRBV2
d_gene: TRBD2
j_gene: TRBJ2-5
abundance: NA

CDR3aa: CASTKEAGAYEQYF
CDR3nt: TGTGCCAGCACAAAGGAGGCAGGGGCGTACGAGCAGTACTTC
v_gene: TRBV6-5
d_gene: NA
j_gene: TRBJ2-7
abundance: NA

CDR3aa: CASSSATRENIQYF
CDR3nt: TGTGCCAGCAGTTCCGCTACTCGAGAAAACATTCAGTACTTC
v_gene: TRBV6-2/TRBV6-3
d_gene: NA
j_gene: TRBJ2-4
abundance: NA

CDR3aa: CATKDSGGATHEQFF
CDR3nt: TGTGCCACCAAGGATAGCGGGGGGGCCACCCATGAGCAGTTCTTC
v_gene: TRBV24-1
d_gene: TRBD2
j_gene: TRBJ2-1
abundance: few

CDR3aa: CASSQRGPGYGYTF
CDR3nt: TGTGCCAGCAGCCAACGGGGTCCGGGCTATGGCTACACCTTC
v_gene: TRBV14
d_gene: NA
j_gene: TRBJ1-2
abundance: once